A single sample is the source of the 18 T cell receptor beta chains below, sequenced in a study of immune evolution from preneoplasia to lung adenocarcinoma. Sequencing used immunoSEQ multiplex PCR; TCRdb keeps in-frame clones, though not all of them. The table shows over 10,000 clones, with over 75% occurring only once. Sequenced: FFPE tissue from an adenomatous hyperplasia lung lesion. Subset described: atypical adenomatous hyperplasia (AAH), lung preneoplasia. These receptors came from a person between 50 and 69 years old with lung adenocarcinoma.

The chain uses TRBV15 and TRBJ1-5; 8 nucleotides match TRBD1. Germline V CDR1 and CDR2: LNHNV, YYDKDF (reference sequence). The V gene end was trimmed by 0 bases and the J gene end by 2 bases; junction bases not matched to a gene: 6. The CDR3 runs to 17 residues. The CDR3 here is CATSRDRNRGGNQPQHF. The CDR3 nucleotides read TGTGCCACCAGCAGAGATCGAAACAGGGGGGGCAATCAGCCCCAGCATTTT.

This chain uses TRBV30 with TRBJ2-1; no definite D call. V was shortened by 2 bases and J by 0 bases, with 14 bases between the two germline ends. This CDR3 has 16 residues. Germline V gives CDR1 GTSNPN, CDR2 SVGIG (reference sequence). As DNA, the CDR3 is TGTGCCTGGAGTTGGACCACTATTAGCTCCTACAATGAGCAGTTCTTC. It encodes CAWSWTTISSYNEQFF.

The chain employs TRBV28 and TRBJ2-6, with 9 bases lining up with TRBD1. CDR1 and CDR2 (germline): MDHEN, SYDVKM. The CDR3 loop spans 18 amino acids. After removal of 5 bases from V and 3 bases from J, the junction contained 11 bases not matched to a gene. The CDR3 loop reads CASSTNTGGLYGANVLTF. The CDR3 DNA follows: TGTGCCAGCAGTACGAACACAGGGGGCTTATATGGGGCCAACGTCCTGACTTTC.

The chain joins TRBV19 to TRBJ2-5, with TRBD2 identical over 9 bases. This CDR3 has 12 residues. Per germline, CDR1 LNHDA and CDR2 SQIVND (reference sequence). The trim removed 9 bases at V and 5 bases at J, leaving 4 bases unmatched. The CDR3 DNA reads as TGTGCCAGCCGCGGACTAGCGGAGACCCAGTACTTC. Translated: CASRGLAETQYF.

The V call is TRBV4-1, the J call TRBJ2-5; TRBD1 matches at 10 bases. This CDR3 comprises 15 residues. CDR1 and CDR2 (germline): MGHRA, YSYEKL. The ends lost 4 bases at V and 5 bases at J; junction bases unmatched: 7. The CDR3 spells CASSPGDRGWETQYF. CDR3 DNA: TGCGCCAGCAGCCCCGGGGACAGGGGTTGGGAGACCCAGTACTTC.

Turning to this clone: One end of the junction does not line up with germline, which may come from a read error. This chain links TRBV5-4 with TRBJ2-3, with 9 bases fitting TRBD2. Germline V lookup: CDR1 SGHNT, CDR2 YYREEE (reference sequence). The CDR3 is 15 amino acids. The CDR3 sequence: CASSFGREGTDTQYF. CDR3 nucleotide sequence: TGTGCCAGCAGCTTCGGGCGGGAGGGCACCGATACGCAGTATTTT. The whole variable domain, remainder taken from reference TRBV5-4 and TRBJ2-3, is ETGVTQSPTHLIKTRGQQVTLRCSSQSGHNTVSWYQQALGQGPQFIFQYYREEENGRGNFPPRFSGLQFPNYSSELNVNALELDDSALYLCASSFGREGTDTQYFGPGTRLTVL.

This sequence joins TRBV5-1 and TRBJ1-4; 7 nucleotides line up with TRBD1. Per the germline V gene, CDR1 is SGHRS and CDR2 is YFSETQ. The CDR3 is made up of 14 amino acids. V shed 7 bases and J 5 bases; nucleotides not matched to a gene: 8. CDR3 in amino acids: CASAGGQANEKLFF. The CDR3 nucleotides are TGCGCCAGCGCCGGAGGACAGGCGAATGAAAAACTGTTTTTT. The full variable domain, completed using reference TRBV5-1 and TRBJ1-4, is KAGVTQTPRYLIKTRGQQVTLSCSPISGHRSVSWYQQTPGQGLQFLFEYFSETQRNKGNFPGRFSGRQFSNSRSEMNVSTLELGDSALYLCASAGGQANEKLFFGSGTQLSVL.

V usage is TRBV11-2 and J usage is TRBJ2-5, with TRBD2 matching 13 bases. V trimming: 1 base; J trimming: 4 bases; junction bases outside the gene matches: 0. CDR3 length equals 15 residues. Germline V gene data show CDR1 as SGHAT and CDR2 as FQNNGV. For the CDR3, the DNA is TGTGCCAGCAGCTTAGGGACTAGCGGGAGAGAGACCCAGTACTTC. Translation: CASSLGTSGRETQYF.

The V gene is TRBV18, the J gene TRBJ1-2; D remains unclear. V was cut by 1 base and J by 5 bases, with 11 bases left in between. In germline, CDR1 is KGHSH, CDR2 LQKENI. The CDR3 is made up of 14 amino acids. DNA of the CDR3: TGTGCCAGCTCACCACGTAATGGGGATTATGGCTACACCTTC. This encodes CASSPRNGDYGYTF.

V usage is TRBV18 and J usage is TRBJ1-1; maybe TRBD1 (5 bases). Germline loops: CDR1 KGHSH, CDR2 LQKENI. The CDR3 is 15 residues long. The V end lost 8 bases, the J end lost 1 base, and 17 bases lay between the germline ends. CDR3 residues: CASRAGGTRNTEAFF. The CDR3 DNA sequence: TGTGCCAGCCGAGCGGGGGGTACCAGGAACACTGAAGCTTTCTTT.

V gene TRBV27 combines with J gene TRBJ1-1, with D possibly matching TRBD1 (5 bases). CDR3 length equals 14 residues. CDR1 is MNHEY, CDR2 SMNVEV, per germline (reference sequence). V was shortened by 6 bases and J by 2 bases, with 13 bases between the two germline ends. DNA of the CDR3: TGTGCCAGCAGCCACCGACAGCGCAACACTGAAGCTTTCTTT. This sequence encodes CASSHRQRNTEAFF.

A few counts support this clone. The rearrangement joins TRBV30 to TRBJ1-3; TRBD1 agrees at 10 bases. With V trimmed by 2 bases and J by 2 bases, 3 bases remained unmatched. This CDR3 has 15 residues. Looked up from germline, CDR1 is GTSNPN and CDR2 is SVGIG (reference sequence). In DNA form, the CDR3 reads TGTGCCTGGAGTACCGGGACAGGGGCTGGAAACACCATATATTTT. Its translation: CAWSTGTGAGNTIYF.

The chain has TRBV10-1 and TRBJ2-1; 8 bases map to TRBD1. The CDR3 covers 15 residues. The V and J ends lost 5 bases and 3 bases, in that order; junction bases with no gene match: 6. CDR1 WNHNN and CDR2 SYGVQD come from the germline V gene (reference sequence). For the CDR3, the DNA is TGCGCCAGCAGTAGAGGACAGGGCCGCTACAATGAGCAGTTCTTC. As protein: CASSRGQGRYNEQFF.

The V and J genes are TRBV9 and TRBJ2-2, with TRBD1 matching over 8 bases. The J segment lost 5 bases and the V segment lost 0 bases, leaving 3 bases of the junction unmatched. Germline assignment: CDR1 SGDLS and CDR2 YYNGEE. CDR3 length equals 15 residues. CDR3 sequence reads: CASSVEGQGTGELFF. As DNA, the CDR3 is TGTGCCAGCAGCGTAGAAGGACAGGGTACCGGGGAGCTGTTTTTT.

J is TRBJ2-3 and V is TRBV9; D is undetermined. V lost 3 bases to trimming and J lost 4 bases, with 6 bases between them. Per germline, CDR1 SGDLS and CDR2 YYNGEE. The CDR3 length is 12 residues. The CDR3 bases are TGTGCCAGCAGCGCTCAAGCAGATACGCAGTATTTT. Residues: CASSAQADTQYF.

CDR3 nucleotide sequence: TGTGCCAGCAGTTCTACAGGAAGCGGGGATTCAACTGAAGCTTTCTTT. Translated, it gives CASSSTGSGDSTEAFF. The chain links TRBV5-4 to TRBJ1-1; TRBD1 might be the D (5 bases). The CDR3 totals 16 residues. V was cut by 5 bases and J by 5 bases, with 22 bases left in between. Germline CDR1 and CDR2: SGHNT and YYREEE (reference sequence).

The rearrangement joins TRBV30 to TRBJ1-2; D unresolved. CDR3 length: 11 amino acids. The V gene lost 4 bases and the J gene lost 5 bases, with 8 bases spanning the gap. Germline CDR1 and CDR2: GTSNPN and SVGIG (reference sequence). The CDR3: CAWNWVYGYTF. In nucleotides, the CDR3 is TGTGCCTGGAATTGGGTTTATGGCTACACCTTC. The whole variable domain, filled in from reference TRBV30 and TRBJ1-2, reads SQTIHQWPATLVQPVGSPLSLECTVEGTSNPNLYWYRQAAGRGLQLLFYSVGIGQISSEVPQNLSASRPQDRQFILSSKKLLLSDSGFYLCAWNWVYGYTFGSGTRLTVV.

This rearrangement joins TRBV11-3 to TRBJ2-7; TRBD1 is a possible D gene (6 bases). This CDR3 region has 14 residues. The ends were cut back, 1 base at V and 5 bases at J, with 12 bases in the middle. The V gene's germline CDR1 is SGHNT and CDR2 YENEEA. The CDR3: CASSLGRGRNEQYF. Here the CDR3 DNA reads TGTGCCAGCAGCTTAGGCAGGGGAAGGAACGAGCAGTACTTC.